This T cell receptor beta chain was sequenced during a study of early T cells in non-severe SARS-CoV-2 infection. V dropped 1 base and J dropped 1 base, with 4 bases sitting between them. CDR3 length: 13 amino acids. Germline assignment: CDR1 DFQATT and CDR2 SNEGSKA (reference sequence). This clonotype was seen ten or more times. TCRdb processed the 5' RACE reads anew with MiXCR; each CDR3 protein has one entry. The repertoire includes about 26,000 distinct CDR3 sequences, roughly 5.6% of them detected once, and around 4% sits in the top ten. The chain is built from TRBV20-1 and TRBJ2-2; D remains ambiguous. The origin of this receptor is an adult who was a healthcare worker with PCR-confirmed SARS-CoV-2 infection or an uninfected control (not recorded which). The sample taken for sequencing was whole blood. This chain's CDR3 is CSARVRNTGELFF. The CDR3 DNA is TGCAGTGCTAGAGTCAGGAACACCGGGGAGCTGTTTTTT.